This is a list of T cell receptor beta chains from one sample in a study of blood T cell repertoires in COVID-19. This table comes from immunoSEQ multiplex PCR, and its TCRdb copy is limited to in-frame clones, with some not included. The table includes 200,000 to 250,000 clones, approximately 80% detected once. Sequenced: PBMCs or T cells enriched from blood (not recorded which). Receptors originate from a man aged 35 to 55 who had recovered from COVID-19. Each CDR3 is given with its conserved first and last residue. D genes are given only for firm matches. Expanded clones are given a class, and other clones once, few, many or no size at all.

.,TRBD2,TRBJ2-2,TRBV4-2,CASSQEWRGDTSGELFF,TGTGCCAGCAGCCAAGAGTGGCGGGGGGACACTTCCGGGGAGCTGTTTTTT
.,.,TRBJ1-1,TRBV5-6,CASSRGSTEAFF,TGTGCCAGCAGTAGGGGAAGCACTGAAGCTTTCTTT
.,.,TRBJ2-3,TRBV24-1,CATSPRGADTQYF,TGTGCCACCAGTCCCCGCGGGGCAGATACGCAGTATTTT
once,.,TRBJ1-1,TRBV3-1/TRBV3-2,CASSQASKGDTEAFF,TGTGCCAGCAGCCAAGCCTCTAAGGGGGACACTGAAGCTTTCTTT
.,.,TRBJ2-1,TRBV9,CASSVDSSYNEQFF,TGTGCCAGCAGCGTAGACAGCTCCTACAATGAGCAGTTCTTC
.,TRBD1,TRBJ1-5,TRBV14,CASSQNRGLGHQPQHF,TGTGCCAGCAGCCAAAACAGGGGGCTCGGTCATCAGCCCCAGCATTTT
.,.,TRBJ2-5,TRBV5-4,CASSSKVGAETQYF,TGTGCCAGCAGCTCCAAGGTGGGGGCTGAGACCCAGTACTTC
.,.,TRBJ2-5,TRBV20-1,CSHARGETQYF,TGCAGTCACGCGCGGGGAGAGACCCAGTACTTC
.,TRBD1,TRBJ2-7,TRBV19,CASRPRQGSYEQYF,TGTGCCAGTAGACCTAGACAGGGAAGCTACGAGCAGTACTTC
.,.,TRBJ1-6,TRBV30,CAWNLLRGSPLHF,TGTGCCTGGAATTTACTGAGAGGTTCACCCCTCCACTTT
.,.,TRBJ1-2,TRBV29-1,CSVEGQTNNYGYTF,TGCAGCGTTGAGGGCCAGACGAATAACTATGGCTACACCTTC
.,TRBD1,TRBJ1-2,TRBV4-2,CASSPRDSPGGYTF,TGTGCCAGCAGCCCGCGGGACAGTCCTGGAGGCTACACCTTC
.,.,TRBJ2-3,TRBV5-1,CASSEAPTDTQYF,TGCGCCAGCAGTGAGGCACCCACAGATACGCAGTATTTT
.,TRBD2,TRBJ2-5,TRBV11-2,CASRNLAGEVETQYF,TGTGCCAGCAGAAATCTAGCGGGAGAAGTGGAGACCCAGTACTTC
.,.,TRBJ1-2,TRBV2,CASKLRGPYGYTF,TGTGCCAGCAAGTTGCGGGGCCCCTATGGCTACACCTTC
.,.,TRBJ1-4,TRBV30,CAWMSLGKLFF,TGTGCCTGGATGAGCCTTGGAAAACTGTTTTTT
.,.,TRBJ2-5,TRBV19,CASSPSTGTKETQYF,TGTGCCAGTAGTCCCTCGACAGGTACCAAAGAGACCCAGTACTTC
.,TRBD2,TRBJ2-2,TRBV7-9,CASSGSGGNTGELFF,TGTGCCAGCAGCGGTAGCGGGGGGAACACCGGGGAGCTGTTTTTT
.,TRBD1,TRBJ1-5,TRBV7-2,CASSLGTGSQPQHF,TGTGCCAGCAGCTTGGGGACAGGGAGCCAGCCCCAGCATTTT
.,TRBD2,TRBJ2-5,TRBV27,CASSSLTTSAQGAETQYF,TGTGCCAGCAGTTCCCTTACCACTAGCGCCCAGGGAGCAGAGACCCAGTACTTC
.,.,TRBJ1-2,TRBV27,CASSLHTDFRRGSGVNGYTF,TGTGCCAGCAGCCTACACACAGATTTCAGGAGGGGTTCGGGGGTAAATGGCTACACCTTC
.,TRBD2,TRBJ2-1,TRBV18,CASSEGRTSGNNEQFF,TGTGCCAGCTCAGAAGGCCGGACTAGCGGGAACAATGAGCAGTTCTTC
few,.,TRBJ2-7,TRBV4-2,CASSQVAPAVTYEQYF,TGTGCCAGCAGCCAAGTGGCGCCAGCGGTTACCTACGAGCAGTACTTC
.,TRBD1,TRBJ1-2,TRBV9,CASSLYLGGTGVNGYTF,TGTGCCAGCAGCCTATACCTTGGGGGGACAGGGGTAAATGGCTACACCTTC
.,.,TRBJ2-2,TRBV7-2,CASSRRSQERAGELFF,TGTGCCAGCAGTCGGAGGTCTCAGGAGCGAGCCGGGGAGCTGTTTTTT
.,.,TRBJ1-1,TRBV18,CASSPSRGPEEAFF,TGTGCCAGCTCACCAAGTCGGGGTCCTGAGGAAGCTTTCTTT
once,.,TRBJ2-2,TRBV10-1,CASSLRAGVSNTGELFF,TGCGCCAGCAGTCTCCGGGCAGGGGTGTCTAACACCGGGGAGCTGTTTTTT
.,TRBD1,TRBJ2-3,TRBV18,CASSPLDRVATDTQYF,TGTGCCAGCTCACCACTCGACAGGGTGGCGACAGATACGCAGTATTTT
.,TRBD1,TRBJ1-5,TRBV7-6,CASSVGQGINQPQHF,TGTGCCAGCAGCGTGGGACAGGGGATCAATCAGCCCCAGCATTTT
.,.,TRBJ2-7,TRBV5-6,CASSLLTGRAYEQYF,TGTGCCAGCAGCTTGCTTACCGGGAGAGCCTACGAGCAGTACTTC
.,TRBD1,TRBJ1-2,TRBV11-2,CASSLHRGDYGYTF,TGTGCCAGCAGCCTCCACAGGGGCGACTATGGCTACACCTTC
few,.,TRBJ1-1,TRBV7-8,CASSSGHNTEAFF,TGTGCCAGCAGCTCCGGACATAACACTGAAGCTTTCTTT